One TCR beta chain is described in this entry. Its antigen is currently unknown. A read error may account for a junction end that differs from germline. The CDR3 contains 15 residues. CDR1 is SEHNR, CDR2 FQNEAQ, per germline (reference sequence). The record originates from a study of cytomegalovirus exposure and HLA in healthy donors. Study outcomes and limitations: Analysis was carried out at a later point, and it linked a missense DCLRE1C variant to TCR beta V- and J-gene trimming.

Those who donated were healthy bone marrow donors. It was with 60 Vbeta and 13 Jbeta primers that the PCR ran. TCRdb's table, derived via immunoSEQ multiplex PCR, lists solely in-frame clones and lacks some. Counted here are under 150,000 clones, about 81% occurring once; the ten biggest clones make up over 4.5%. This TCR was recovered from a woman aged 35 to 49 in good health and CMV-seropositive. The chain combines TRBV7-9 with TRBJ2-2; TRBD2 agrees at 11 bases. Material for sequencing was PBMCs. CDR3 sequence reads: CASSSSGRNAGELFF. The DNA of the CDR3 is TGTGCCAGCAGCTCTAGCGGGAGGAACGCCGGGGAGCTGTTTTTT.